A single sample is the source of the 7 T cell receptor beta chains below, sequenced in a study of T cells in Graves' hyperthyroidism and ophthalmopathy. RNA transcripts served as the template for amplifying TCR beta CDR3 regions. Carried out on the TCR CDR3, a first-round RT-PCR used the HTBI primer set. TCRdb analysed the multiplex PCR reads with MiXCR anew, one entry per CDR3 protein. The profile shows under 600,000 distinct CDR3 sequences, roughly 16% of them singletons. Sequenced sample: blood. These receptors originate from a woman between 40 and 50 years old with Graves' ophthalmopathy.

This clonotype was counted ten times or more. The chain joins TRBV3-1 to TRBJ2-3; D gene unclear. V lost 1 base and J 6 bases, leaving 8 bases between the germline ends. Germline CDR1 and CDR2: LGHDT and YNNKEL (reference sequence). CDR3 length: 13 residues. The CDR3 loop is CASSQGGVDTQYF. CDR3 bases: TGTGCCAGCAGCCAAGGGGGTGTGGATACGCAGTATTTT.

This clonotype came up many times. V is TRBV6-1 and J is TRBJ1-1; perhaps TRBD1 as D (5 bases). This CDR3 region has 15 residues. V gave up 6 bases and J gave up 4 bases, with 18 bases separating them. CDR1 and CDR2 from the germline V gene are MNHNS and SASEGT. CDR3 amino acids: CASSSRAREATEAFF. The DNA for the CDR3 is TGTGCCAGCAGCTCCAGGGCAAGAGAAGCCACTGAAGCTTTCTTT.

This clonotype has ten or more counts. V is TRBV6-1 and J is TRBJ2-1; possibly TRBD1 for D (5 bases). From germline, CDR1 is MNHNS and CDR2 SASEGT. V was pared by 5 bases and J by 0 bases, with 14 bases between. CDR3 length equals 16 residues. For the CDR3, the DNA is TGTGCCAGCAGTTTCCTGTTTCAGGGCTCCTACAATGAGCAGTTCTTC. Amino acid sequence: CASSFLFQGSYNEQFF.

This clonotype was counted a few times. This sequence joins TRBV24-1 and TRBJ1-5; D might be TRBD1 (6 bases). V was pared by 0 bases and J by 2 bases, with 19 bases between. The V gene's germline CDR1 is KGHDR and CDR2 SFDVKD. The CDR3 is 19 amino acids. The CDR3 DNA follows: TGTGCCACCAGTGATTTGCAGTCCCCAGGGGATTTTGGCAATCAGCCCCAGCATTTT. It codes for CATSDLQSPGDFGNQPQHF.

This clonotype turned up a few times. The chain uses TRBV12-3 or TRBV12-4 and TRBJ1-5; perhaps TRBD1 as D (5 bases). Trimming pared 3 bases from V and 3 bases from J, leaving 9 bases between. The CDR3 is 14 amino acids. CDR3 nucleotide sequence: TGTGCCAGCAGTTTGAGGGACTTCAATCAGCCCCAGCATTTT. Its protein product is CASSLRDFNQPQHF.

The chain recombines TRBV12-3 or TRBV12-4 with TRBJ2-3; D perhaps matches TRBD2 (7 bases). CDR3 length: 17 amino acids. The ends were cut back, 3 bases at V and 3 bases at J, with 19 bases in the middle. CDR3 sequence reads: CASSFRGAILTTDTQYF. CDR3 coding DNA: TGTGCCAGCAGTTTTCGGGGGGCTATCCTCACAACAGATACGCAGTATTTT.

This clonotype was counted only a few times. V and J are TRBV20-1 and TRBJ2-1; 8 bases map to TRBD2. The CDR3 has 14 residues. The junction had 7 bases not matched to a gene; V was cut back by 5 bases and J by 4 bases. CDR1 DFQATT and CDR2 SNEGSKA come from the germline V gene (reference sequence). CDR3 nucleotides: TGCAGTGCTCTCGGGGGGGCCCTTTACAATGAGCAGTTCTTC. Protein: CSALGGALYNEQFF.